This T cell receptor (beta chain) stems from a study of shared clonotypes between healthy human individuals. Turning to the study itself: CD4 naive and CD4 memory each took three plates per donor, while CD8 naive took two and CD8 memory one.

How the authors handled the data: Filtering differed because ImmunoSEQ produced junction-only sequences that carried no quality scores. Generated by immunoSEQ multiplex PCR, the TCRdb table keeps only in-frame clones and is missing some. D and trimming were read from the DNA, whereas the V and J calls and clone size are those reported in that table. This table holds more than 2 million clones, over 85% found once. Trimming removed 1 base from V and 1 base from J; junction bases left unmatched: 8. The CDR3 extends over 19 amino acids. From germline, CDR1 is SGHAT and CDR2 FQNNGV. The naive CD8 subset, CD45RO-negative cells positively selected for CCR7, excluded terminally differentiated effector memory CD45RA+ cells. Donation came from healthy HIV-negative adults that had no recent acute infections or vaccinations.

This clonotype was obtained from a man between 18 and 29 years old in good health. Some clones in this sample may be carry-over from other donors' samples. The chain joins TRBV11-2 to TRBJ2-7; 15 nucleotides line up with TRBD2. Sequencing was performed on naive CD8+ T cells from PBMCs. The CDR3: CASSLGWTSGRVESYEQYF. The DNA for the CDR3 is TGTGCCAGCAGCTTAGGATGGACTAGCGGGAGGGTCGAGTCCTACGAGCAGTACTTC.